The 23 T cell receptor beta chains below all came from one sample that was sequenced in a study of cytotoxic CD8 clonotypes in ibrutinib-treated CLL. Data came from immunoSEQ multiplex PCR; TCRdb stores just in-frame clones and leaves some out. The sample contains more than 110,000 clones, roughly three quarters of which appear only once. Source: PBMCs, taken after 24 months of ibrutinib treatment. Receptors originate from a human donor with chronic lymphocytic leukemia.

This rearrangement joins TRBV7-8 to TRBJ1-5; maybe TRBD1 (5 bases). The CDR3 contains 14 residues. The germline gives CDR1 SGHVS, CDR2 FQNEAQ. The germline V and J ends were trimmed by 5 bases and 4 bases, with 12 bases remaining between them. CDR3 amino acids: CASSPRGGNQPQHF. CDR3 bases: TGTGCCAGCAGCCCCCGGGGGGGGAATCAGCCCCAGCATTTT.

A single count supports this clone. An end of the junction does not agree with germline; a read error may underlie this. The chain uses TRBV7-6 and TRBJ2-5; no definite D call. Looked up from germline, CDR1 is SGHVS and CDR2 is FNYEAQ. The CDR3 covers 11 residues. The DNA of the CDR3 is TGTGCCAGCACCTTATCAGAGACCCAGTACTTC. It encodes CASTLSETQYF.

The CDR3 DNA is TGTGCCAGCAGCCGCGGGGGGGGCACAGATACGCAGTATTTT. It codes for CASSRGGGTDTQYF. The rearrangement joins TRBV6-5 to TRBJ2-3; 9 nucleotides align to TRBD2. Germline CDR1 and CDR2: MNHEY and SVGAGI. The CDR3 extends over 14 amino acids. The J segment lost 1 base and the V segment lost 6 bases, leaving 2 bases of the junction unmatched.

This chain connects TRBV5-1 to TRBJ1-1, with no clear D. Germline CDR1 and CDR2: SGHRS and YFSETQ. The CDR3 loop spans 14 amino acids. V was cut by 6 bases and J by 0 bases, with 12 bases left in between. This CDR3 is CASTPAVLNTEAFF. CDR3 coding DNA: TGCGCCAGCACCCCTGCGGTCCTGAACACTGAAGCTTTCTTT.

The chain combines TRBV4-2 with TRBJ1-1; D is unresolved. The germline V and J ends were trimmed by 4 bases and 5 bases, with 11 bases remaining between them. CDR3 length: 13 amino acids. Germline loops: CDR1 LGHNA, CDR2 YNFKEQ. The CDR3 protein is CASSPARGTEAFF. CDR3 nucleotide sequence: TGTGCCAGCAGCCCCGCCCGCGGGACTGAAGCTTTCTTT.

The sample holds a few counts of this clone. The J gene is TRBJ2-7, the V gene TRBV19; no clear D. This CDR3 is built from 13 residues. V was cut by 5 bases and J by 2 bases, with 10 bases left in between. CDR1 LNHDA and CDR2 SQIVND come from the germline V gene (reference sequence). CDR3 bases: TGTGCCAGTAGTCTTGCACGGACCTACGAGCAGTACTTC. Protein: CASSLARTYEQYF.

V and J are TRBV20-1 and TRBJ2-5; D not certain. Deletions cut 6 bases from V and 7 bases from J, with 12 bases between. CDR1 is DFQATT and CDR2 is SNEGSKA in the germline V gene (reference sequence). CDR3 length: 11 residues. The CDR3 region is CSASFVRTQYF. CDR3 bases: TGCAGTGCCAGTTTTGTTCGGACCCAGTACTTC.

This clone was found a few times. This sequence joins TRBV6-6 and TRBJ2-2, with D hard to call. Germline V gene sequence: CDR1 MNHNY, CDR2 SVGAGI (reference sequence). The CDR3 covers 15 residues. V was clipped by 0 bases and J by 4 bases, with 9 bases between them. In DNA, the CDR3 is TGTGCCAGCAGTTACTCCAGTGGGTCCACCGGGGAGCTGTTTTTT. Its translation is CASSYSSGSTGELFF.

The chain is built from TRBV2 and TRBJ1-2; TRBD1 is a possible D gene (5 bases). V was shortened by 0 bases and J by 4 bases, with 9 bases between the two germline ends. This CDR3 region has 14 residues. Germline V gives CDR1 SNHLY, CDR2 FYNNEI. The CDR3 loop reads CASSEAWGSYGYTF. CDR3 in DNA: TGTGCCAGCAGTGAAGCTTGGGGCAGCTATGGCTACACCTTC.

This chain links TRBV5-6 with TRBJ2-5, with 8 positions matching TRBD2. The CDR3 contains 16 residues. Trimming removed 4 bases from V and 2 bases from J; junction bases left unmatched: 10. Germline CDR1 reads SGHDT; CDR2 reads YYEEEE. CDR3 coding DNA: TGTGCCAGCAGCCCCCGGGGGGGTGGCGTACAAGAGACCCAGTACTTC. Protein sequence: CASSPRGGGVQETQYF.

The chain employs TRBV28 and TRBJ2-7, with D perhaps TRBD1 (9 bases). This CDR3 region has 19 residues. V shed 3 bases and J shed 3 bases, with 27 bases lying between them. CDR1 and CDR2 (germline): MDHEN, SYDVKM. DNA of the CDR3: TGTGCCAGCAGTTTCTTAGCGGGGCTTACCGGGACAGGGTTCTACGAGCAGTACTTC. It is translated as CASSFLAGLTGTGFYEQYF.

The V and J genes are TRBV6-1 and TRBJ2-6; D not resolved. The V and J ends lost 0 bases and 1 base respectively, with 4 bases between them. The CDR3 length is 15 residues. Germline V gene sequence: CDR1 MNHNS, CDR2 SASEGT. CDR3 amino acids: CASSEASSGANVLTF. The CDR3 nucleotides are TGTGCCAGCAGTGAAGCGAGTTCTGGGGCCAACGTCCTGACTTTC.

This clone has more than one count but fewer than ten. The V call is TRBV5-6, the J call TRBJ1-5, with TRBD1 matching over 7 bases. Trimming removed 3 bases from V and 7 bases from J; junction bases left unmatched: 4. The length of the CDR3 is 13 residues. Germline V lookup: CDR1 SGHDT, CDR2 YYEEEE. The CDR3 region is CASSYGTAQPQHF. The CDR3 coding sequence is TGTGCCAGCAGCTATGGGACAGCACAGCCCCAGCATTTT.

The gene calls are TRBV6-1 and TRBJ1-5; D call uncertain. The CDR3 sequence is 16 residues long. V lost 0 bases and J 4 bases, leaving 13 bases between the germline ends. Germline V gene data show CDR1 as MNHNS and CDR2 as SASEGT. DNA for the CDR3: TGTGCCAGCAGTGAAGCGGGGTTTGGAGGGAATCAGCCCCAGCATTTT. Translating it yields CASSEAGFGGNQPQHF.

V and J are TRBV6-5 and TRBJ2-7; perhaps D is TRBD1 or TRBD2 (6 bases each). Trimming cost V 2 bases and J 6 bases, with 14 bases left between them. This CDR3 spans 14 amino acids. Germline V lookup: CDR1 MNHEY, CDR2 SVGAGI. The CDR3 here is CASSYGGLGGEQYF. CDR3 sequence (DNA): TGTGCCAGCAGTTACGGGGGGCTAGGAGGCGAGCAGTACTTC.

V usage is TRBV30 and J usage is TRBJ1-5, with unresolved D. CDR3 length: 14 residues. The V end was cut by 0 bases, the J end by 6 bases, with 12 bases between. Germline CDR1 is GTSNPN and CDR2 is SVGIG (reference sequence). CDR3 bases: TGTGCCTGGAGTGTTGTCGGCTCGGGTCAGCCCCAGCATTTT. This encodes CAWSVVGSGQPQHF. Full variable domain (missing parts from reference TRBV30 and TRBJ1-5): SQTIHQWPATLVQPVGSPLSLECTVEGTSNPNLYWYRQAAGRGLQLLFYSVGIGQISSEVPQNLSASRPQDRQFILSSKKLLLSDSGFYLCAWSVVGSGQPQHFGDGTRLSIL.

The rearrangement uses TRBV18 and TRBJ1-1; the D gene is possibly TRBD1 (5 bases). V lost 6 bases, J lost 4 bases, and 9 bases lay in between. The CDR3 spans 12 residues. CDR1 and CDR2 from the germline V gene are KGHSH and LQKENI. CDR3 loop: CASSSTGTEAFF. In DNA form, the CDR3 reads TGTGCCAGCTCGTCAACAGGCACTGAAGCTTTCTTT.

V gene TRBV11-1 combines with J gene TRBJ1-2; D might be TRBD1 (5 bases). V was pared by 3 bases and J by 6 bases, with 17 bases between. Germline CDR1 is SGHAT and CDR2 is FQDESV (reference sequence). This CDR3 has 15 residues. Here the CDR3 DNA reads TGTGCCAGCAGCTTTCCCGGGACCGCAAGGAATGGCTACACCTTC. Protein sequence: CASSFPGTARNGYTF.

The chain combines TRBV5-1 with TRBJ1-2; tentatively, D is TRBD1 (5 bases). CDR3 size: 14 residues. The ends were cut back, 0 bases at V and 8 bases at J, with 14 bases in the middle. CDR1 and CDR2 from the germline V gene are SGHRS and YFSETQ. In nucleotides, the CDR3 is TGCGCCAGCAGCTTGGGGGAGCGGGGCGGAGGCTACACCTTC. This translates into CASSLGERGGGYTF.

The V and J genes are TRBV4-1 and TRBJ2-4; a weak D match, TRBD2 (6 bases). Between the trimmed V and J ends, which lost 4 bases and 6 bases, there was a span of 13 bases. The germline V gene has CDR1 MGHRA and CDR2 YSYEKL. CDR3 length: 14 amino acids. The CDR3 sequence is CASSPGLRGNIQYF. DNA of the CDR3: TGCGCCAGCAGCCCGGGACTGCGGGGAAACATTCAGTACTTC.

The chain uses TRBV5-8 and TRBJ1-1, with 9 bases matching TRBD1. CDR1 is SGHTS and CDR2 is YDEGEE in the germline V gene. Losses at the gene ends were 4 bases for V and 10 bases for J; bases not matched to a gene: 11. The CDR3 spans 14 residues. The CDR3 sequence: CASSRGFGTGLAFF. The CDR3 bases are TGTGCCAGCAGCCGCGGTTTCGGGACAGGGTTAGCTTTCTTT.

This rearrangement joins TRBV7-2 to TRBJ1-6; D is unresolved. This CDR3 spans 13 amino acids. Per germline, CDR1 SGHTA and CDR2 FQGNSA. V gave up 5 bases and J gave up 7 bases, with 9 bases separating them. The CDR3 spells CASSRSGNSPLHF. CDR3 DNA: TGTGCCAGCAGCCGGTCGGGAAATTCACCCCTCCACTTT.

The V and J genes are TRBV5-1 and TRBJ2-5, with no clear D. Per the germline V gene, CDR1 is SGHRS and CDR2 is YFSETQ. This CDR3 contains 15 residues. V lost 6 bases and J lost 1, with 16 bases in between. The CDR3 loop reads CASTKRSAIQETQYF. DNA for the CDR3: TGCGCCAGCACCAAGCGATCCGCTATCCAAGAGACCCAGTACTTC.